Following are 12 T cell receptor beta chains from one sample sequenced in a study of a mutant IDH1 vaccine in newly diagnosed glioma. Time point given: week 23, last vaccination. Each dose of the vaccine consisted of 300 ug of mutant IDH1 20-mer peptide, with topical imiquimod. Their antigens are not known. Clones were sequenced by immunoSEQ multiplex PCR, and TCRdb holds only the in-frame ones, with some missing. The sample carries 45,000 to 65,000 clones, around 80% recorded once. The source was PBMCs, collected from a glioma patient whose treatment included an IDH1 peptide vaccine. These receptors were taken from a woman aged 40-49 years with glioma. Some clones in this sample may be carry-over from other donors' samples.

The chain is built from TRBV6-5 and TRBJ1-1; weak D call: TRBD1 (5 bases). Germline CDR1 is MNHEY and CDR2 is SVGAGI. CDR3 length: 15 residues. Trimming shortened V by 5 bases and J by 5 bases, and 18 bases separated the two germline ends. The CDR3 region is CASSTVTPGPTEAFF. DNA of the CDR3: TGTGCCAGCAGTACAGTAACCCCGGGACCAACTGAAGCTTTCTTT.

The V gene is TRBV5-6, the J gene TRBJ1-2; TRBD1 agrees at 7 bases. Germline V gene lookup returns CDR1 SGHDT and CDR2 YYEEEE. The junction had 8 bases not matched to a gene; V was cut back by 1 base and J by 8 bases. CDR3 length: 14 residues. DNA for the CDR3: TGTGCCAGCAGCTTGTTTCAGGGGGACGGAGGCTACACCTTC. Residues: CASSLFQGDGGYTF.

About this clone: The same CDR3 also results from other DNA sequences found in this sample. The chain combines TRBV5-1 with TRBJ2-7; 8 nucleotides align to TRBD1. The CDR3 is made up of 14 amino acids. Trimming cost V 3 bases and J 4 bases; bases outside gene matches: 6. CDR1 and CDR2 from the germline V gene are SGHRS and YFSETQ. This CDR3 reads CASSSGTGGYEQYF. The CDR3 bases are TGCGCCAGCAGCTCCGGGACAGGAGGTTACGAGCAGTACTTC.

J is TRBJ1-5 and V is TRBV19; perhaps TRBD1 as D (6 bases). Germline CDR1 reads LNHDA; CDR2 reads SQIVND (reference sequence). The germline V and J ends were trimmed by 7 bases and 0 bases, with 10 bases remaining between them. The CDR3 extends over 14 amino acids. The CDR3 nucleotides read TGTGCCAGTAAGGCGGACAGTAGCAATCAGCCCCAGCATTTT. This codes for CASKADSSNQPQHF.

The chain combines TRBV6-5 with TRBJ2-2; the D call may be TRBD1 or TRBD2 (6 bases each). V gave up 0 bases and J gave up 4 bases, with 12 bases separating them. Germline CDR1 is MNHEY and CDR2 is SVGAGI. There are 16 residues in the CDR3. The CDR3 DNA reads TGTGCCAGCAGTTACTCTCTGGGGGGCCGCACCGGGGAGCTGTTTTTT. As protein: CASSYSLGGRTGELFF.

V usage is TRBV6-6 and J usage is TRBJ2-1; TRBD1 or TRBD2 may be the D gene (5 bases each). V dropped 6 bases and J dropped 0 bases, with 12 bases sitting between them. The CDR3 is made up of 15 amino acids. Germline values: CDR1 MNHNY, CDR2 SVGAGI (reference sequence). CDR3 DNA: TGTGCCAGCAGAACCGGGGCGAGCTCCTACAATGAGCAGTTCTTC. This gives the protein CASRTGASSYNEQFF.

The chain links TRBV7-2 to TRBJ1-2; no clear D. The germline V and J ends were trimmed by 6 bases and 6 bases, with 17 bases remaining between them. This CDR3 comprises 14 residues. Germline assignment: CDR1 SGHTA and CDR2 FQGNSA. The CDR3 protein is CASSTAGNLHGYTF. DNA of the CDR3: TGTGCCAGCAGTACGGCAGGCAACCTTCATGGCTACACCTTC.

This chain's CDR3 is CAWAFTDTQYF. For the CDR3, the DNA is TGTGCGTGGGCGTTCACAGATACGCAGTATTTT. J is TRBJ2-3 and V is TRBV30; D call uncertain. The CDR3 sequence is 11 residues long. CDR1 is GTSNPN and CDR2 is SVGIG in the germline V gene (reference sequence). The full variable domain, its missing parts supplied by reference TRBV30 and TRBJ2-3, is SQTIHQWPATLVQPVGSPLSLECTVEGTSNPNLYWYRQAAGRGLQLLFYSVGIGQISSEVPQNLSASRPQDRQFILSSKKLLLSDSGFYLCAWAFTDTQYFGPGTRLTVL.

The chain joins TRBV12-5 to TRBJ1-6; D uncertain. The germline CDR1 and CDR2 sequences are LGHNT and FRNRAP. This CDR3 has 13 amino acids. V was shortened by 1 base and J by 16 bases, with 14 bases between the two germline ends. The CDR3 DNA reads as TGTGCTAGTGGTTTGGCCCCTGACGGCCCGCTCCACTTT. This codes for CASGLAPDGPLHF.

The chain links TRBV18 to TRBJ1-1; the D is unclear. Germline V gene lookup returns CDR1 KGHSH and CDR2 LQKENI. The CDR3 sequence is 13 residues long. V lost 1 base to trimming and J lost 7 bases, with 10 bases between them. CDR3 DNA: TGTGCCAGCTCACCACATCCCCGAGATGAAGCTTTCTTT. Amino acid sequence: CASSPHPRDEAFF.

V and J are TRBV30 and TRBJ2-3; D may be TRBD2 (7 bases). CDR1 and CDR2 from the germline V gene are GTSNPN and SVGIG (reference sequence). The CDR3 covers 14 residues. V was pared by 3 bases and J by 5 bases, with 15 bases between. DNA of the CDR3: TGTGCCTGGAGAGGGGGGGCGCGTAGAGATACGCAGTATTTT. Translation: CAWRGGARRDTQYF.

This chain connects TRBV7-6 to TRBJ2-7; TRBD2 aligns across 10 bases. The CDR3 runs 17 residues. Looked up from germline, CDR1 is SGHVS and CDR2 is FNYEAQ. After removal of 1 base from V and 4 bases from J, the junction contained 10 bases not matched to a gene. CDR3 sequence reads: CASSLGTSGAGVYEQYF. CDR3 bases: TGTGCCAGCAGCTTAGGAACTAGCGGGGCAGGAGTTTACGAGCAGTACTTC.